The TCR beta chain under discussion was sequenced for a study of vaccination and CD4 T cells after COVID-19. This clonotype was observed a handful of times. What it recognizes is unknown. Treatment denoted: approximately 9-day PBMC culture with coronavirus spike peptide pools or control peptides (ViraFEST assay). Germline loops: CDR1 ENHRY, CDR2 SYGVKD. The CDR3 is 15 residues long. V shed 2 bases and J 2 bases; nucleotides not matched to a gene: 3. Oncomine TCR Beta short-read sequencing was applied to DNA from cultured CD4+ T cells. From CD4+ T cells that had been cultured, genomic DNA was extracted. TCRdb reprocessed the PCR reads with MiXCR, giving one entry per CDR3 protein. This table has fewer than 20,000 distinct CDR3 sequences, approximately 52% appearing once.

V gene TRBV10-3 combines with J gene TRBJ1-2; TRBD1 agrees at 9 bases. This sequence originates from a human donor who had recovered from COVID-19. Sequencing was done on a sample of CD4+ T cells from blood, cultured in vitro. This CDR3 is CAISEPTGGNYGYTF. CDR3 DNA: TGTGCCATCAGTGAGCCTACAGGGGGCAACTATGGCTACACCTTC.